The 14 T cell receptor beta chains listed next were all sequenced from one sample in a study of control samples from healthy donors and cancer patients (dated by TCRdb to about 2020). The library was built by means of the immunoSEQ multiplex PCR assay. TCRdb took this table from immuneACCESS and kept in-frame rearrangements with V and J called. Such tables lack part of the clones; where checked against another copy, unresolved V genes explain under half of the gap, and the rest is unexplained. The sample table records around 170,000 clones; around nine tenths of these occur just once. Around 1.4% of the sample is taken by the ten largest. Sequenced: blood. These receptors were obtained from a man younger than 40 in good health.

DNA for the CDR3: TGTGCCTGGAGTCGTCGGTCAGGGAATGGCTACACCTTC. It encodes CAWSRRSGNGYTF. The chain combines TRBV30 with TRBJ1-2, with a possible D match to TRBD1 (5 bases). This CDR3 is built from 13 residues. The V and J ends lost 2 bases and 6 bases respectively, with 13 bases between them. Germline assignment: CDR1 GTSNPN and CDR2 SVGIG (reference sequence).

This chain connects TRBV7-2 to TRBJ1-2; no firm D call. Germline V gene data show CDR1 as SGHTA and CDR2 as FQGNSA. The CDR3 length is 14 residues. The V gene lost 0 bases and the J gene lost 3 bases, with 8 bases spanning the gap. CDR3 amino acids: CASSLAVGYYGYTF. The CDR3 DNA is TGTGCCAGCAGCTTAGCTGTGGGATACTATGGCTACACCTTC.

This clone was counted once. CDR3 region: CASTTTGPNTEAFF. CDR3 coding DNA: TGTGCCAGTACCACGACAGGACCTAACACTGAAGCTTTCTTT. The J gene is TRBJ1-1, the V gene TRBV19; TRBD1 is a possible D gene (6 bases). The CDR3 totals 14 residues. Germline CDR1 reads LNHDA; CDR2 reads SQIVND (reference sequence). Trimming shortened V by 7 bases and J by 2 bases, and 14 bases separated the two germline ends.

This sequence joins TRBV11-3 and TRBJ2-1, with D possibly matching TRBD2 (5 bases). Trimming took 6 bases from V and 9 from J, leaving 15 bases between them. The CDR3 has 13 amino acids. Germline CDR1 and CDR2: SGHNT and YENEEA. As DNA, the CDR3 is TGTGCCAGCAGTTCCGGACTCGCAGGTGAGCAGTTCTTC. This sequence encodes CASSSGLAGEQFF.

The CDR3 DNA reads as TGTGCCAGTAGTACGCAGGTGAACACTGAAGCTTTCTTT. This gives the protein CASSTQVNTEAFF. V gene TRBV19 combines with J gene TRBJ1-1; D remains ambiguous. There are 13 residues in the CDR3. From germline, CDR1 is LNHDA and CDR2 SQIVND (reference sequence). V was pared by 4 bases and J by 0 bases, with 6 bases between.

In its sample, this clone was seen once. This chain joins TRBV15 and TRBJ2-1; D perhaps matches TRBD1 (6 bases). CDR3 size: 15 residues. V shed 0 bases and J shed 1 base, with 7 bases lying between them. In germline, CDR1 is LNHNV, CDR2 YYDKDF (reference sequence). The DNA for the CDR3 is TGTGCCACCAGCAGAGATCAGGGGTCCTACAATGAGCAGTTCTTC. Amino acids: CATSRDQGSYNEQFF.

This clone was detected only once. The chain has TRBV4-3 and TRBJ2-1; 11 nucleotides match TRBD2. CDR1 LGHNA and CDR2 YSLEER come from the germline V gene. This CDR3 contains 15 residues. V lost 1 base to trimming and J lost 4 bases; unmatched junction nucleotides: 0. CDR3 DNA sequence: TGCGCCAGCAGCCAAGGGACTAGCGGGTACAATGAGCAGTTCTTC. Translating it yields CASSQGTSGYNEQFF.

CDR3 coding DNA: TGCGCCAGCAGCTTGAACAGGGCGGGGACTGAAGCTTTCTTT. It yields the protein CASSLNRAGTEAFF. The chain joins TRBV5-1 to TRBJ1-1; D possibly corresponds to TRBD1 (6 bases). V was cut by 1 base and J by 5 bases, with 12 bases left in between. The CDR3 contains 14 residues. Per the germline V gene, CDR1 is SGHRS and CDR2 is YFSETQ.

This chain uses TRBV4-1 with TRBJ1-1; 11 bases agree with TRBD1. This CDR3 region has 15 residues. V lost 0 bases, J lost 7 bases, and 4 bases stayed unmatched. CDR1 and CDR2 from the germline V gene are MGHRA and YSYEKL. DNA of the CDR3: TGCGCCAGCAGCCAAGATGGGACAGGGGGGGTTGAAGCTTTCTTT. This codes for CASSQDGTGGVEAFF.

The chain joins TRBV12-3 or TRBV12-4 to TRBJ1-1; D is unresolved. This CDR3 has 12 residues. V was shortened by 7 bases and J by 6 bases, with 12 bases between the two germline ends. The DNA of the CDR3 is TGTGCCAGCACTGTGGGTTTAGCTGAAGCTTTCTTT. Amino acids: CASTVGLAEAFF.

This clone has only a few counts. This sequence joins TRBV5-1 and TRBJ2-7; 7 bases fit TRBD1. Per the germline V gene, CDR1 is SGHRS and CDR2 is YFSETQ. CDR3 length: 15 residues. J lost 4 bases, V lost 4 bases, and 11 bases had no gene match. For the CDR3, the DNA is TGCGCCAGCAGCGCCGCCGGGACAGATCTATACGAGCAGTACTTC. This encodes CASSAAGTDLYEQYF.

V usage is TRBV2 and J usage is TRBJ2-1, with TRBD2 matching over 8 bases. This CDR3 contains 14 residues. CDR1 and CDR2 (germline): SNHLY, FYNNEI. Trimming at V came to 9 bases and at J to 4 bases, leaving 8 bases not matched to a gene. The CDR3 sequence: CASGTGGAYNEQFF. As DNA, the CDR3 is TGTGCCAGTGGCACGGGGGGGGCTTACAATGAGCAGTTCTTC.

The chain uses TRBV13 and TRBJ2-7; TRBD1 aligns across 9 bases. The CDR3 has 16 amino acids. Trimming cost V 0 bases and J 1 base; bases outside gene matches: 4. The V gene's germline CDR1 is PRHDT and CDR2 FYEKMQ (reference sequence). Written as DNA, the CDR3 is TGTGCCAGCAGCTTAGGACAGGGGGCGGGATCCTACGAGCAGTACTTC. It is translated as CASSLGQGAGSYEQYF. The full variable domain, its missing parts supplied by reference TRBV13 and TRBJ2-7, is AAGVIQSPRHLIKEKRETATLKCYPIPRHDTVYWYQQGPGQDPQFLISFYEKMQSDKGSIPDRFSAQQFSDYHSELNMSSLELGDSALYFCASSLGQGAGSYEQYFGPGTRLTVT.

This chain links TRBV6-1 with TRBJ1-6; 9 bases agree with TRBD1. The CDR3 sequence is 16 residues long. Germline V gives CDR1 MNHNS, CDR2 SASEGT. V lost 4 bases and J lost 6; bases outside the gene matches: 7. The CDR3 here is CASSVADRGRNSPLHF. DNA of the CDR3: TGTGCCAGCAGTGTCGCGGACAGGGGCCGTAATTCACCCCTCCACTTT.